The 2 T cell receptor beta chains reported below all come from one sample, sequenced in a study of T cell repertoires in cytomegalovirus infection. TCRdb passed the reads through MiXCR, listing each CDR3 protein once. The sample shows about 260,000 distinct CDR3 sequences, roughly 15% of them seen only once. The sequenced material came from PBMCs. Receptors were obtained from a human donor in good health (CMV status not recorded). Some clones in this sample may be carry-over from other donors' samples.

This clonotype showed up many times. The chain is built from TRBV7-2 and TRBJ2-2; D may be TRBD1 or TRBD2 (6 bases each). V was trimmed by 6 bases and J by 7 bases, leaving 21 bases between them. From germline, CDR1 is SGHTA and CDR2 FQGNSA. The CDR3 extends over 16 amino acids. For the CDR3, the DNA is TGTGCCAGCAGGCAGATGGGGGGCCGGACGAACGGGGAGCTGTTTTTT. As protein: CASRQMGGRTNGELFF.

The V and J genes are TRBV20-1 and TRBJ1-3; no firm D call. The germline V gene encodes CDR1 DFQATT and CDR2 SNEGSKA (reference sequence). The CDR3 is 15 residues long. V lost 3 bases and J lost 4, with 16 bases in between. The CDR3 region is CSARVPGTEGNTIYF. The CDR3 DNA follows: TGCAGTGCTAGGGTGCCGGGAACGGAGGGAAACACCATATATTTT.